This TCR beta chain was captured by sequencing in a study of blood T cell repertoires in COVID-19. Overall study: Both acute and convalescent COVID-19 samples were obtained from the United States, Italy and Spain. PBMCs, B-cell-depleted T cells, or T cells provided the cDNA or gDNA that made up the material.

This CDR3 has 10 residues. Per germline, CDR1 MNHEY and CDR2 SVGAGI. Trimming removed 11 bases from V and 5 bases from J, with 9 bases in between. The authors' processing: How many nucleated cells were present was estimated from reference gene primer amplification. Data came from immunoSEQ multiplex PCR; TCRdb stores just in-frame clones and leaves some out. V and J calls and clone size are given by that table; D and trimming were obtained from the DNA. The sample carries some 180,000 clones, around 85% recorded once. This TCR was recovered from an older woman with acute or convalescent COVID-19. The sample was peripheral blood. The gene calls are TRBV6-5 and TRBJ1-2, with a possible D match to TRBD1 (5 bases). Here the CDR3 reads CAVRQYGYTF. CDR3 coding DNA: TGTGCCGTTCGACAGTATGGCTACACCTTC.